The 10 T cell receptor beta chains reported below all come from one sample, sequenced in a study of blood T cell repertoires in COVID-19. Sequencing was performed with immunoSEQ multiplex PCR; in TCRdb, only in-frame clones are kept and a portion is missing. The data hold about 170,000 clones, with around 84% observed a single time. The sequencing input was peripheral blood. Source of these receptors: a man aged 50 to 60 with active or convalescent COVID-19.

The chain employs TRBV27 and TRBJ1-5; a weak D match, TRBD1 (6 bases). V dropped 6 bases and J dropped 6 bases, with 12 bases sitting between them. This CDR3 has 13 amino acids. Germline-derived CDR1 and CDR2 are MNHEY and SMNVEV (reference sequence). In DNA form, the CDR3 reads TGTGCCAGCAGCCTCACAGGGATTCAGCCCCAGCATTTT. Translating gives CASSLTGIQPQHF.

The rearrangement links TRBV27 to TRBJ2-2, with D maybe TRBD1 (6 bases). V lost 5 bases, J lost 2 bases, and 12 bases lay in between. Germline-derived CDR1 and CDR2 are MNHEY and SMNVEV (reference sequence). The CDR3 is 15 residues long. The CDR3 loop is CASSVRGYNTGELFF. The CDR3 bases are TGTGCCAGCAGTGTCAGGGGCTACAACACCGGGGAGCTGTTTTTT.

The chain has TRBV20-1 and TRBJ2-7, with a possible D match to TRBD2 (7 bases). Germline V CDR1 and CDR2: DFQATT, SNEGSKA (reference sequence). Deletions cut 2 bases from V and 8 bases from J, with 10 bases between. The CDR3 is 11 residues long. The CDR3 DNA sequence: TGCAGTGCTAGATTCGGGGGGCAGCAGTACTTC. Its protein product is CSARFGGQQYF.

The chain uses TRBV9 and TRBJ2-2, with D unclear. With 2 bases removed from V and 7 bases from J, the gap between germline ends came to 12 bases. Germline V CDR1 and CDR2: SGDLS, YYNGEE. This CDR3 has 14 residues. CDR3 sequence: CASSVSPQDGELFF. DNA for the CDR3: TGTGCCAGCAGCGTCTCCCCCCAGGACGGGGAGCTGTTTTTT.

DNA for the CDR3: TGTGCCAGCAGCTTTACAGGGGCCAGCACAGATACGCAGTATTTT. Translating gives CASSFTGASTDTQYF. This chain connects TRBV7-9 to TRBJ2-3; TRBD1 agrees at 7 bases. Germline trimming cut 3 bases from V and 0 bases from J; bases unmatched to any gene: 3. There are 15 residues in the CDR3. Germline V lookup: CDR1 SEHNR, CDR2 FQNEAQ (reference sequence).

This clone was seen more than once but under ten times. The DNA for the CDR3 is TGTGCCAGCTCACCCCGGACAGGGGGGAACACCGGGGAGCTGTTTTTT. Its translation: CASSPRTGGNTGELFF. The rearrangement joins TRBV18 to TRBJ2-2; 10 nucleotides align to TRBD1. The trim removed 3 bases at V and 1 base at J, leaving 2 bases unmatched. There are 16 residues in the CDR3. In germline, CDR1 is KGHSH, CDR2 LQKENI.

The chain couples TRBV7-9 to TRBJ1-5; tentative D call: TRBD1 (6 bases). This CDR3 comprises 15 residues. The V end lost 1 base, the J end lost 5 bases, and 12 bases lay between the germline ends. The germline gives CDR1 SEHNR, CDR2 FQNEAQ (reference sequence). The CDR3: CASSLGGLGDQPQHF. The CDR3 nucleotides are TGTGCCAGCAGCTTAGGGGGGCTGGGTGATCAGCCCCAGCATTTT.

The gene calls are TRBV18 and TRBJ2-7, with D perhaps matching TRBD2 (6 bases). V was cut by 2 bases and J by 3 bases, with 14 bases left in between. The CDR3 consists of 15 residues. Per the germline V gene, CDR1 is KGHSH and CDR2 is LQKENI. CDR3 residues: CASSPGGTRDYEQYF. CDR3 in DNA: TGTGCCAGCTCACCAGGCGGGACTCGAGACTACGAGCAGTACTTC.

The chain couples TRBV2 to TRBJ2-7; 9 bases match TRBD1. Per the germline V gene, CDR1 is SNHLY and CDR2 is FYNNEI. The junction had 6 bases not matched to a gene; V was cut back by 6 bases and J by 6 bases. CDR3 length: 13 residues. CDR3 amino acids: CASSGTGWGEQYF. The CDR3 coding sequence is TGTGCCAGCAGCGGGACAGGGTGGGGCGAGCAGTACTTC.

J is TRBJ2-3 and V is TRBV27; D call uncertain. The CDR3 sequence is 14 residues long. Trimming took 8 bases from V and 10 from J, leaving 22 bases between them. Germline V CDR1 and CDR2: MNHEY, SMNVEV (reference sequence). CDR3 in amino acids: CASGGGRLVTSQYF. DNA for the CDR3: TGTGCCAGCGGTGGCGGCCGCTTGGTGACGTCGCAGTATTTT.